Following are 16 T cell receptor beta chains from one sample sequenced in a study of T cell repertoires in cytomegalovirus infection. One entry per CDR3 protein results from TCRdb running MiXCR on the reads. The table lists about 830,000 distinct CDR3 sequences, roughly 33% of them singletons. No antigen is known for these receptors. The starting material was cultured CD8+ T cells from PBMCs, obtained from culture after CMV antigen stimulation. These receptors originate from a human donor in good health (CMV status not recorded). Some clones in this sample may be carry-over from other donors' samples.

The CDR3 here is CASGLALGQTNYGYTF. The CDR3 coding sequence is TGTGCTAGTGGTTTGGCTCTGGGACAAACTAACTATGGCTACACCTTC. V usage is TRBV12-5 and J usage is TRBJ1-2; D is possibly TRBD1 (6 bases). CDR1 is LGHNT, CDR2 FRNRAP, per germline. This CDR3 spans 16 amino acids. V lost 1 base and J lost 0, with 12 bases in between.

This clonotype turned up a few times. This sequence joins TRBV7-9 and TRBJ2-7; D remains ambiguous. Looked up from germline, CDR1 is SEHNR and CDR2 is FQNEAQ (reference sequence). Trimming left V 5 bases short and J 0 bases short, with 5 bases between. The CDR3 runs 12 residues. CDR3 coding DNA: TGTGCCAGCAGCCCCGCCTCCTACGAGCAGTACTTC. Its translation is CASSPASYEQYF.

This clonotype was found a few times. The chain has TRBV12-5 and TRBJ1-5; D not resolved. This CDR3 has 12 residues. Trimming removed 1 base from V and 8 bases from J, with 6 bases in between. CDR1 and CDR2 (germline): LGHNT, FRNRAP. The CDR3 protein is CASGLGSKPQHF. As DNA, the CDR3 is TGTGCTAGTGGTTTGGGGTCGAAGCCCCAGCATTTT.

This chain connects TRBV19 to TRBJ2-4; no clear D. Germline V gene data show CDR1 as LNHDA and CDR2 as SQIVND (reference sequence). This CDR3 region has 15 residues. V was pared by 3 bases and J by 5 bases, with 14 bases between. CDR3 amino acids: CASSISGLPENIQYF. The CDR3 nucleotides are TGTGCCAGTAGTATCTCGGGTCTTCCTGAAAACATTCAGTACTTC. Combining the CDR3 with reference TRBV19 and TRBJ2-4 gives the whole variable domain DGGITQSPKYLFRKEGQNVTLSCEQNLNHDAMYWYRQDPGQGLRLIYYSQIVNDFQKGDIAEGYSVSREKKESFPLTVTSAQKNPTAFYLCASSISGLPENIQYFGAGTRLSVL.

The chain couples TRBV2 to TRBJ2-3; D remains ambiguous. This CDR3 spans 11 amino acids. The V gene lost 6 bases and the J gene lost 13 bases, with 14 bases spanning the gap. Germline V gives CDR1 SNHLY, CDR2 FYNNEI. CDR3 in DNA: TGTGCCAGCAGGACGGCAGGTCAAGAGTATTTT. Its translation: CASRTAGQEYF.

Only one count was recorded for this clonotype. J is TRBJ1-2 and V is TRBV10-3; D gene ambiguous. With 2 bases removed from V and 1 base from J, the gap between germline ends came to 8 bases. This CDR3 comprises 14 residues. Germline V CDR1 and CDR2: ENHRY, SYGVKD. The CDR3 here is CAISEGTNNYGYTF. DNA for the CDR3: TGTGCCATCAGTGAGGGCACCAATAACTATGGCTACACCTTC.

This clonotype came up a few times. This sequence joins TRBV6-2 or TRBV6-3 and TRBJ2-3; D ambiguous. The germline CDR1 and CDR2 sequences are MNHEY and SVGEGT. The V end was cut by 6 bases, the J end by 4 bases, with 8 bases between. The CDR3 runs 12 residues. This CDR3 is CASRRLADTQYF. The DNA for the CDR3 is TGTGCCAGCAGGCGACTCGCAGATACGCAGTATTTT.

This clonotype was counted ten times or more. The chain joins TRBV7-2 to TRBJ2-1; 7 bases map to TRBD2. Trimming at V came to 5 bases and at J to 0 bases, leaving 7 bases not matched to a gene. Germline CDR1 reads SGHTA; CDR2 reads FQGNSA. The CDR3 loop spans 16 amino acids. The CDR3 here is CASSPPAGSSYNEQFF. CDR3 nucleotide sequence: TGTGCCAGCAGCCCCCCAGCGGGAAGCTCCTACAATGAGCAGTTCTTC.

Comments on this clonotype: The germline gene is not matched at one end of the junction; a read error may be the cause. The chain uses TRBV6-5 and TRBJ1-2; 7 bases map to TRBD1. The germline gives CDR1 MNHEY, CDR2 SVGAGI. This CDR3 region has 15 residues. CDR3 nucleotide sequence: TGTGCCAACAGTTACTTAGGACAGGTTCGGTATGGCTACACCTTC. It yields the protein CANSYLGQVRYGYTF.

The chain joins TRBV27 to TRBJ2-1, with 7 bases aligning to TRBD2. V dropped 4 bases and J dropped 2; count of bases not matched to a gene: 5. Per the germline V gene, CDR1 is MNHEY and CDR2 is SMNVEV (reference sequence). The CDR3 is made up of 15 amino acids. The CDR3 protein is CASSYERGTYNEQFF. In nucleotides, the CDR3 is TGTGCCAGCAGTTATGAGCGGGGAACCTACAATGAGCAGTTCTTC.

This clonotype was seen a handful of times. CDR3 sequence reads: CASSLEVWGEQFF. DNA for the CDR3: TGTGCCAGCAGTTTAGAAGTTTGGGGTGAGCAGTTCTTC. The chain carries TRBV27 and TRBJ2-1; D is uncertain. Germline lookup yields CDR1 MNHEY and CDR2 SMNVEV (reference sequence). V was clipped by 2 bases and J by 9 bases, with 11 bases between them. The CDR3 is made up of 13 amino acids.

The chain carries TRBV19 and TRBJ2-1, with D possibly being TRBD2 (6 bases). This CDR3 comprises 13 residues. Germline V gene sequence: CDR1 LNHDA, CDR2 SQIVND (reference sequence). V was trimmed by 6 bases and J by 8 bases, leaving 14 bases between them. CDR3 sequence: CASRGGFEDEQFF. The CDR3 DNA reads as TGTGCCAGTAGGGGGGGATTCGAGGATGAGCAGTTCTTC. Together with reference TRBV19 and TRBJ2-1, the CDR3 gives the full variable domain: DGGITQSPKYLFRKEGQNVTLSCEQNLNHDAMYWYRQDPGQGLRLIYYSQIVNDFQKGDIAEGYSVSREKKESFPLTVTSAQKNPTAFYLCASRGGFEDEQFFGPGTRLTVL.

In nucleotides, the CDR3 is TGCAGTGCTAGATCGACGGGTAACTCCAGACAGCCCCAGCATTTT. Protein product: CSARSTGNSRQPQHF. The V call is TRBV20-1, the J call TRBJ1-5; D is unresolved. With 2 bases removed from V and 7 bases from J, the gap between germline ends came to 18 bases. Per the germline V gene, CDR1 is DFQATT and CDR2 is SNEGSKA (reference sequence). The CDR3 is 15 amino acids.

This clonotype turned up a few times. The chain carries TRBV27 and TRBJ2-7; perhaps D is TRBD1 or TRBD2 (5 bases each). V lost 6 bases, J lost 6 bases, and 18 bases lay in between. The germline V gene encodes CDR1 MNHEY and CDR2 SMNVEV (reference sequence). This CDR3 has 14 amino acids. CDR3 nucleotide sequence: TGTGCCAGCAGCCCCATTGGGGGTCCGGGCGAGCAGTACTTC. Protein: CASSPIGGPGEQYF.

This clonotype was observed a handful of times. J is TRBJ2-1 and V is TRBV7-9; maybe TRBD2 (6 bases). V lost 4 bases to trimming and J lost 6 bases, with 16 bases between them. The CDR3 covers 15 residues. Germline V gene lookup returns CDR1 SEHNR and CDR2 FQNEAQ (reference sequence). The DNA of the CDR3 is TGTGCCAGCAGCTCCCGGGACTGGGTATCCAATGAGCAGTTCTTC. Its protein product is CASSSRDWVSNEQFF. Together with reference TRBV7-9 and TRBJ2-1, the CDR3 gives the full variable domain: DTGVSQNPRHKITKRGQNVTFRCDPISEHNRLYWYRQTLGQGPEFLTYFQNEAQLEKSRLLSDRFSAERPKGSFSTLEIQRTEQGDSAMYLCASSSRDWVSNEQFFGPGTRLTVL.

The chain joins TRBV7-9 to TRBJ1-5, with unresolved D. The CDR3 sequence is 12 residues long. The germline CDR1 and CDR2 sequences are SEHNR and FQNEAQ (reference sequence). Trimming took 7 bases from V and 6 from J, leaving 10 bases between them. This chain's CDR3 is CASTQPGQPQHF. The CDR3 DNA reads as TGTGCCAGCACCCAACCCGGTCAGCCCCAGCATTTT.